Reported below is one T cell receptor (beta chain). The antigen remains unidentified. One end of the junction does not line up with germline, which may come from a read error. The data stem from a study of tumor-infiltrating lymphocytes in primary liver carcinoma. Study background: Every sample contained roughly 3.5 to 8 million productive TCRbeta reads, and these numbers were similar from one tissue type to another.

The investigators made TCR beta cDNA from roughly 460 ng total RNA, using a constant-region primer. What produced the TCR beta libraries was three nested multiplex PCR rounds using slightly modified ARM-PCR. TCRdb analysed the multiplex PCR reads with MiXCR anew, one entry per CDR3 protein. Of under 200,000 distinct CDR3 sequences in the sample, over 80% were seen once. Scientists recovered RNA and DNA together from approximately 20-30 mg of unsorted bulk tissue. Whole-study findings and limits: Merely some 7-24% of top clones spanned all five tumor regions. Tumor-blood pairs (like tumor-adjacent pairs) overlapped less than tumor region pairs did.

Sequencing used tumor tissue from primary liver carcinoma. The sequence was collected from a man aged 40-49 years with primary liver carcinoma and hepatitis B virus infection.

CDR3 residues: CSVQDKVSGETLYF. CDR3 DNA sequence: TGCAGCGTTCAAGATAAGGTTAGCGGGGAGACCCTGTACTTC. J is TRBJ2-5 and V is TRBV29-1, with TRBD2 identical over 8 bases. The CDR3 totals 14 residues. Germline CDR1 and CDR2: SQVTM and ANQGSEA. Based on the CDR3 plus reference TRBV29-1 and TRBJ2-5, the full variable domain is SAVISQKPSRDICQRGTSLTIQCQVDSQVTMMFWYRQQPGQSLTLIATANQGSEATYESGFVIDKFPISRPNLTFSTLTVSNMSPEDSSIYLCSVQDKVSGETLYFGPGTRLLVL.